This T cell receptor (beta chain) was captured in a study of shared clonotypes between healthy human individuals. The CDR3 spans 15 residues. CDR1 and CDR2 from the germline V gene are SGHRS and YFSETQ. This clone has only one observation. A read error may account for a junction end that differs from germline. TCRdb's copy holds only in-frame clones and misses some; the assay was immunoSEQ multiplex PCR. The sample yields 490,000 or so clones, around 80% seen once. The chain joins TRBV5-1 to TRBJ1-5, with D possibly matching TRBD1 (6 bases). Sequencing used PBMCs. This TCR was recovered from a woman between 40 and 50 years old in good health. Some clones in this sample may be carry-over from other donors' samples. CDR3 region: CASSLAGHSYQPQHF. The CDR3, as DNA: TGCGCCAGCAGCTTGGCGGGACATAGCTATCAGCCCCAGCATTTT.